Detailed here is one T cell receptor beta chain. The data are from a study of blood T cell repertoires in COVID-19. About the research overall: Samples of COVID-19 (acute and convalescent) were obtained from the United States, Italy and Spain.

Trimming cost V 6 bases and J 7 bases, with 12 bases left between them. There are 12 residues in the CDR3. TCRdb's copy holds only in-frame clones and misses some; the assay was immunoSEQ multiplex PCR. The sample has 200,000 to 300,000 clones; about 88% are singletons. Material: peripheral blood. The source of this sequence is a man aged 55-75 years who had recovered from COVID-19. The chain combines TRBV12-3 or TRBV12-4 with TRBJ2-5, with a tentative D call TRBD1 (8 bases). The CDR3 protein is CASSHRGGTQYF. The CDR3 DNA sequence: TGTGCCAGCAGCCACAGGGGGGGGACCCAGTACTTC.